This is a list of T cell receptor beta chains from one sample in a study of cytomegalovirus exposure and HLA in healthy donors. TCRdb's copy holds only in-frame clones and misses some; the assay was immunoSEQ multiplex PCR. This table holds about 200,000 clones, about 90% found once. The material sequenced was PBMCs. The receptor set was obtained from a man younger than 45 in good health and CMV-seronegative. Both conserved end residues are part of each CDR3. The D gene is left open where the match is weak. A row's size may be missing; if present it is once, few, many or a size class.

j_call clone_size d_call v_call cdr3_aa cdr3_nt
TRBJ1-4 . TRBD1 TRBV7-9 CSSSIGTGFNEKLFF TGTTCCAGCAGCATCGGGACAGGTTTTAATGAAAAACTGTTTTTT
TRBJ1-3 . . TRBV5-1 CASSPGGGPSSGNTIYF TGCGCCAGCAGCCCAGGCGGGGGTCCGAGCTCTGGAAACACCATATATTTT
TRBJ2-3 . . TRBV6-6 CASSVEVVSTDTQYF TGTGCCAGCAGTGTAGAGGTTGTTAGCACAGATACGCAGTATTTT
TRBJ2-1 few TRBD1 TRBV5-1 CASRFDRANEQFF TGCGCCAGCAGGTTCGACAGGGCCAATGAGCAGTTCTTC
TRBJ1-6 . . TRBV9 CASSPRLSPNSPLHF TGTGCCAGCAGCCCCCGACTCTCTCCTAATTCACCCCTCCACTTT
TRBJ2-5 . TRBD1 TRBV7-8 CASSRDRPKETQYF TGTGCCAGCAGCCGGGACAGACCGAAAGAGACCCAGTACTTC
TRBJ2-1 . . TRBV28 CASSFGVAVYNEQFF TGTGCCAGCAGTTTCGGAGTAGCGGTATACAATGAGCAGTTCTTC
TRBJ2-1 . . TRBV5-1 CASTAGLTINEQFF TGCGCCAGCACAGCCGGACTAACCATCAATGAGCAGTTCTTC
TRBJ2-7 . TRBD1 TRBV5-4 CASSFGTGTYEQYF TGTGCCAGCAGCTTTGGGACAGGGACCTACGAGCAGTACTTC
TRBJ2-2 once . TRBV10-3 CAIRPPVNTGELFF TGTGCCATCAGGCCGCCAGTGAACACCGGGGAGCTGTTTTTT
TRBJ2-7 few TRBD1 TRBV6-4 CASSLTGEHSYEQYF TGTGCCAGCAGCCTGACAGGGGAGCACTCCTACGAGCAGTACTTC
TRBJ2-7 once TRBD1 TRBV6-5 CASQTAGTGSYEQYF TGTGCCAGCCAGACCGCAGGGACAGGGTCTTACGAGCAGTACTTC
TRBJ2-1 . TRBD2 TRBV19 CASTLGLAGYNEQFF TGTGCCAGTACTCTGGGACTAGCGGGATACAATGAGCAGTTCTTC
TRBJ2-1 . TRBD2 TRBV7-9 CASSPQTSGSGHQFF TGTGCCAGCAGCCCCCAGACTAGCGGGAGTGGCCACCAGTTCTTC
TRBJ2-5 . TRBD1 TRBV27 CATGLTGRKETQYF TGTGCCACCGGATTGACAGGGAGAAAAGAGACCCAGTACTTC
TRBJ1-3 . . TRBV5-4 CASSFDPTGSLRNTIYF TGTGCCAGCAGCTTCGACCCGACGGGATCTCTGCGAAACACCATATATTTT
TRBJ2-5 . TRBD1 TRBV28 CASGRGQGRHF TGTGCCAGCGGACGAGGACAGGGAAGGCACTTC
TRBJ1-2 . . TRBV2 CASSGGYLQGLSYGYTF TGTGCCAGCAGTGGGGGGTATCTACAGGGATTGAGCTATGGCTACACCTTC
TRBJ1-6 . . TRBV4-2 CASSTRQVSSPLHF TGTGCCAGCAGCACTCGACAGGTCTCTTCACCCCTCCACTTT
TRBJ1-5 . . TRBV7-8 CASSFIIGRGSYSNQPQHF TGTGCCAGCAGCTTTATAATCGGAAGGGGATCTTATAGCAATCAGCCCCAGCATTTT
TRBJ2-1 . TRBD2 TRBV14 CASSRLAVSSYNEQFF TGTGCCAGCAGCCGCCTAGCGGTAAGCTCCTACAATGAGCAGTTCTTC
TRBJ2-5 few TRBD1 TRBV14 CASSLGARGPQYF TGTGCCAGCAGCCTTGGGGCCAGGGGGCCCCAGTACTTC
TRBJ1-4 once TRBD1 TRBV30 CALTGEDEKLFF TGTGCCTTAACAGGGGAAGATGAAAAACTGTTTTTT
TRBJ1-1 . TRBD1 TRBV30 CAWAILGQTNTEAFF TGTGCCTGGGCAATTCTGGGACAGACTAACACTGAAGCTTTCTTT
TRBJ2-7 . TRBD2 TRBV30 CAWSPRSSGRYEQYF TGTGCCTGGTCACCACGATCTAGCGGGAGGTACGAGCAGTACTTC
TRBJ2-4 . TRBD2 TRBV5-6 CASSSGLARFLRENIQYF TGTGCCAGCAGCTCGGGACTAGCGAGATTCCTGCGGGAAAACATTCAGTACTTC
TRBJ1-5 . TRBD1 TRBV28 CASRTTGSGNQPQHF TGTGCCAGCAGGACGACAGGGTCGGGCAATCAGCCCCAGCATTTT
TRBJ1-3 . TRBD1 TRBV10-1 CASSESTDRSEGNTIYF TGCGCCAGCAGTGAGTCGACGGACAGGTCGGAAGGAAACACCATATATTTT
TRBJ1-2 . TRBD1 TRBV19 CATRGTGGAGYTF TGTGCCACCAGGGGTACAGGGGGCGCTGGCTACACCTTC
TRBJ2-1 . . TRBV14 CASSQDPPRRYNEQFF TGTGCCAGCAGCCAAGATCCCCCTAGGCGGTACAATGAGCAGTTCTTC
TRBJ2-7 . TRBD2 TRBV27 CASSLTYSGSTSSYEQYF TGTGCCAGCAGTTTAACATATAGCGGGAGTACATCCTCCTACGAGCAGTACTTC
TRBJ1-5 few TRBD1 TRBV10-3 CAISEGDRGTKPQHF TGTGCCATCAGTGAGGGGGACAGGGGTACGAAGCCCCAGCATTTT
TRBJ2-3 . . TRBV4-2 CASSQDFAGLASTDTQYF TGTGCCAGCAGCCAAGACTTCGCAGGGCTGGCGAGCACAGATACGCAGTATTTT
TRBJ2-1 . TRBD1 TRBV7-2 CASSAGPGTGRNEQFF TGTGCCAGCAGCGCTGGACCCGGGACAGGGCGGAATGAGCAGTTCTTC
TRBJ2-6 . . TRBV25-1 CASRTSGANGLTF TGTGCCAGCAGGACCTCTGGGGCCAACGGCCTGACTTTC
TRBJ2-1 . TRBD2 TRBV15 CATSRVSPASGRGGEQFF TGTGCCACCAGCAGAGTTTCCCCAGCTAGCGGGAGAGGGGGCGAGCAGTTCTTC
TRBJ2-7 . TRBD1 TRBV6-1 CASSEPMDRASYEQYF TGTGCCAGCAGTGAACCTATGGACAGGGCCTCCTACGAGCAGTACTTC
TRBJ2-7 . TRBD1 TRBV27 CASSLSQGATAQYF TGTGCCAGCAGTTTATCTCAGGGGGCGACCGCACAGTACTTC
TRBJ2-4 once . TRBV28 CASSPRDAGNIQYF TGTGCCAGCAGTCCCCGGGACGCGGGGAACATTCAGTACTTC